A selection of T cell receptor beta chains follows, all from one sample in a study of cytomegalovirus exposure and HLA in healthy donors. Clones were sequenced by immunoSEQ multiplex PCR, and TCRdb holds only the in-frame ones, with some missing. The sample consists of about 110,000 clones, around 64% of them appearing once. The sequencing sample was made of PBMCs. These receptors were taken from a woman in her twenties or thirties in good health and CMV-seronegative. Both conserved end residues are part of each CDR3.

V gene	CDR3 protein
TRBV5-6	CASSAPSRNQETQYF
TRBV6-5	CASSYSNRGDSPLHF
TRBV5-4	CASSLVSGTQYF
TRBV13	CASSPYRGGYTF
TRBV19	CASNPRGNTEAFF
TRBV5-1	CASSLKDRAYEQYF
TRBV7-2	CASSRGGGSWTDTQYF
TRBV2	CASSAGGQYF
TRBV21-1	CASSKGRRDRGTYLNTGELFF
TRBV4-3	CASSHDDSGSFTDTQYF
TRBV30	CACVEGQFTGELFF
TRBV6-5	CASGDGRSSYNEQFF
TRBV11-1	CASSLVGLTNTGELFF
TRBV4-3	CASSRGGTGYYGYTF
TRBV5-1	CASSNSGSSYNEQFF
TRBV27	CASSSTGQSSYEQYF
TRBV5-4	CASSLDGMGVDEQFF
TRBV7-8	CASSPSIRTSHEQFF
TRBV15	CATSRDADSEKLFF
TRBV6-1	CASSEVSSGGGLTDTQYF
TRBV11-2	CASSLGRGRYEQYF
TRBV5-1	CASRRRLAGGEETQYF
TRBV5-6	CASSIDRRSYEQYF
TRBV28	CASSFSGNEKLFF
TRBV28	CASSPIAGYEQYF
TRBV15	CATSRAQGGIATNEKLFF
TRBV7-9	CASSLASRGEQFF
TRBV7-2	CASSSRQNYEQYF
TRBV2	CATRDSSYEQYF
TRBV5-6	CASSKTWGQGIKEQFF
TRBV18	CASSLQLGAGQPQHF
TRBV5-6	CASSLGQGLYTGELFF
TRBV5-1	CASRATAGGDTQYF
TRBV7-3	CASSFKGTQYF
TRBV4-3	CASSQDRTSSEQYF
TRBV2	CASRFDLGQVGEQFF
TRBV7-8	CASSLAAGESYNEQFF
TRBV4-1	CASSQGGYEQYF
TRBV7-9	CASSLSVAGVDEQYF
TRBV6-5	CASSTGANTGELFF
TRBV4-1	CASSQQSTGSTDTQYF
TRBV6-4	CASSDRGSGAPDTQYF
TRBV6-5	CASCVEMNTEAFF
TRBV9	CASSVGGGYTGELFF
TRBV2	CASRVGRQAYEQYF
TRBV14	CASSRWGFGGTEAFF
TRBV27	CASRRTGPYEQYF
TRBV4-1	CASSPRPDSVWRFF
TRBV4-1	CASSPKEGTSGFNEQFF
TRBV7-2	CASSWGLAGVDTQYF